The sequence of this T cell receptor (beta chain) was determined in a study of CD8+ T cells in alopecia areata. The CDR3 is 11 residues long. In germline, CDR1 is SEHNR, CDR2 FQNEAQ (reference sequence). V gave up 1 base and J gave up 9 bases, with 7 bases separating them. This clone showed up just a few times. Its antigen is unknown. After isolation, RNA underwent reverse transcription to generate cDNA as the sequencing template. Clones were sequenced by immunoSEQ multiplex PCR, and TCRdb holds only the in-frame ones, with some missing. The repertoire holds more than 75,000 clones, with less than 50% as singletons. Broader study findings: Elevated clonality characterized lesional scalp relative to normal scalp, particularly in alopecia totalis/universalis.

The clonotype comes from a human donor with alopecia areata. Material: CD4+ T cells sorted from blood. The chain links TRBV7-9 to TRBJ2-7; no reliable D call. The CDR3 DNA sequence: TGTGCCAGCAGCTTAGGGGCAGCGCAGTACTTC. It specifies CASSLGAAQYF.